This T cell receptor beta chain was identified during a study of shared clonotypes between healthy human individuals. TCRdb's table, derived via immunoSEQ multiplex PCR, lists solely in-frame clones and lacks some. The sample has approximately 1.5 million clones, approximately 98.5% seen once; the top ten hold 0.3% to 0.45%. General observations from the study: Sorted-subset samples were not fully sequenced, rarefaction indicated. Estimated richness values were generally larger in naive subsets than in memory subsets.

Note on this clone: The target antigen is unknown.

The source material was naive CD4+ T cells sorted from blood. Documented subset: CD45RA+ positively selected. The TCR was taken from a man younger than 40 in good health.

The CDR3, as DNA: TGTGCCAGCTCAAGGGCTAGCGGGAGCGCCTACAATGAGCAGTTCTTC. It specifies CASSRASGSAYNEQFF. This chain joins TRBV18 and TRBJ2-1; the match to TRBD2 covers 10 bases. The junction had 6 bases not matched to a gene; V was cut back by 5 bases and J by 2 bases. CDR3 length: 16 amino acids. CDR1 and CDR2 from the germline V gene are KGHSH and LQKENI.